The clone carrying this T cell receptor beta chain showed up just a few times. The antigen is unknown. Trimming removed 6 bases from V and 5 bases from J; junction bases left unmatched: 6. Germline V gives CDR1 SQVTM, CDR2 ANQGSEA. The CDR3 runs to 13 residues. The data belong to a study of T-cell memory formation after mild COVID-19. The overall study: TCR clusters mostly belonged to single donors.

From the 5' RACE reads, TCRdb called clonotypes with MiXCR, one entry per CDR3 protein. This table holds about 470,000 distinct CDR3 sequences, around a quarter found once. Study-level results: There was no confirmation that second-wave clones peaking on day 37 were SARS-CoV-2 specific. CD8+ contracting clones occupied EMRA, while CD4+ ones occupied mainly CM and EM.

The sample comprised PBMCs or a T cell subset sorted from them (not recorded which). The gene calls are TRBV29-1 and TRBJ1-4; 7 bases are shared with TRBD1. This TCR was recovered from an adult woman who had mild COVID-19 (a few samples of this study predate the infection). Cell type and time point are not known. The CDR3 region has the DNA TGCAGCGTCCCACAGGGGTCGAATGAAAAACTGTTTTTT. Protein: CSVPQGSNEKLFF.